This T cell receptor (beta chain) stems from a study of T cell responses to AZD1222 COVID-19 vaccine. Study results and limitations: Baseline antibody screening turned up just a handful of seropositive AZD1222 recipients.

The data were produced by immunoSEQ multiplex PCR, yet TCRdb's version contains in-frame clones alone and is incomplete. Among around 84,000 clones listed, roughly 94% were seen once. With regard to this clone: Its specificity is unknown.

The V end was cut by 4 bases, the J end by 3 bases, with 9 bases between. Germline CDR1 is KGHSH and CDR2 is LQKENI. The CDR3 extends over 14 amino acids. The source is an adult in good health. The sequencing used peripheral blood, collected on day 0 of MenACWY control vaccination. This rearrangement joins TRBV18 to TRBJ2-2; maybe TRBD1 (5 bases). CDR3 DNA: TGTGCCAGCTCACTTGGCAGGGACACCGGGGAGCTGTTTTTT. Its protein product is CASSLGRDTGELFF. Full variable domain (rest looked up from reference TRBV18 and TRBJ2-2): NAGVMQNPRHLVRRRGQEARLRCSPMKGHSHVYWYRQLPEEGLKFMVYLQKENIIDESGMPKERFSAEFPKEGPSILRIQQVVRGDSAAYFCASSLGRDTGELFFGEGSRLTVL.